One and the same sample provided the 2 T cell receptor beta chains below, sequenced in a study of T-cell reconstitution after alpha-beta-depleted transplantation in children. TCRbeta library preparation incorporated unique molecular identifiers. TCRdb passed the PCR reads through MiXCR, listing each CDR3 protein once. The sample records 300,000 or so distinct CDR3 sequences, about 10% being singletons. Material: PBMCs from the stem cell graft donor, obtained from the stem cell graft. The receptors originated from a human donor who donated a stem cell graft to a child with SCID.

This rearrangement joins TRBV19 to TRBJ2-1; 7 nucleotides line up with TRBD2. Germline CDR1 is LNHDA and CDR2 is SQIVND (reference sequence). The J segment lost 10 bases and the V segment lost 4 bases, leaving 7 bases of the junction unmatched. CDR3 length: 13 amino acids. CDR3: CASSTFRGEEQFF. The DNA of the CDR3 is TGTGCCAGTAGTACCTTCCGGGGGGAAGAGCAGTTCTTC.

As for this clonotype: One base away lies a much larger clone, so this may be a sequencing read error. CDR3 amino acids: CASSQDMDRGQDEQFF. For the CDR3, the DNA is TGTGCCAGCAGCCAAGATATGGACAGGGGGCAGGATGAGCAGTTCTTC. V and J are TRBV3-1 and TRBJ2-1, with 11 bases lining up with TRBD1. CDR3 size: 16 residues. Germline assignment: CDR1 LGHDT and CDR2 YNNKEL (reference sequence). V was pared by 0 bases and J by 8 bases, with 6 bases of the junction left unmatched.